The 18 T cell receptor beta chains listed next were all sequenced from one sample in a study of T cells in Graves' hyperthyroidism and ophthalmopathy. Amplification of TCR beta CDR3 regions was performed using RNA transcripts as template. TCR CDR3 regions were first amplified by RT-PCR with HTBI primers. Via MiXCR, TCRdb re-called the multiplex PCR reads, giving one row per CDR3 protein. Of 650,000 to 850,000 distinct CDR3 sequences in the sample, under 20% were seen once. The sample was blood. The source is a woman in her 50s with Graves' hyperthyroidism that later progressed to Graves' ophthalmopathy.

This clonotype was detected only once. The CDR3 protein is CASSSGGGIEAFF. CDR3 coding DNA: TGTGCCAGCAGTTCGGGGGGTGGGATTGAAGCTTTCTTT. The rearrangement links TRBV27 to TRBJ1-1; possibly TRBD1 for D (5 bases). Germline loops: CDR1 MNHEY, CDR2 SMNVEV (reference sequence). The CDR3 has 13 residues. V lost 4 bases, J lost 7 bases, and 13 bases lay in between.

This clonotype has a handful of counts. The chain uses TRBV5-1 and TRBJ2-5, with no clear D. V lost 0 bases, J lost 5 bases, and 11 bases lay in between. The CDR3 is 14 residues long. Germline CDR1 is SGHRS and CDR2 is YFSETQ. The DNA of the CDR3 is TGCGCCAGCAGCTTGGCGAACCCCGCCGAGACCCAGTACTTC. It yields the protein CASSLANPAETQYF.

This clonotype was counted at least ten times. The chain employs TRBV3-1 and TRBJ1-6; tentative D call: TRBD1 (5 bases). V was clipped by 1 base and J by 8 bases, with 15 bases between them. The CDR3 runs to 16 residues. CDR1 LGHDT and CDR2 YNNKEL come from the germline V gene (reference sequence). The CDR3 DNA sequence: TGTGCCAGCAGCCAAGTTTCGGCAGGGAATTATTCACCCCTCCACTTT. It translates to CASSQVSAGNYSPLHF.

The table lists this clonotype with many counts. The chain has TRBV3-1 and TRBJ1-6; D call uncertain. This CDR3 has 15 amino acids. Germline CDR1 and CDR2: LGHDT and YNNKEL (reference sequence). The V gene lost 4 bases and the J gene lost 5 bases, with 12 bases spanning the gap. The CDR3 region is CASSLPGINNSPLHF. For the CDR3, the DNA is TGTGCCAGCAGCCTTCCCGGGATAAATAATTCACCCCTCCACTTT.

This clonotype was picked up many times. The chain joins TRBV5-5 to TRBJ2-5; D is uncertain. CDR3 size: 12 residues. With 1 base removed from V and 5 bases from J, the gap between germline ends came to 6 bases. In germline, CDR1 is SGHKS, CDR2 YYEKEE (reference sequence). The DNA of the CDR3 is TGTGCCAGCAGCTTGCACCCCGAGACCCAGTACTTC. Translating it yields CASSLHPETQYF.

The chain joins TRBV2 to TRBJ1-3; tentatively, D is TRBD1 (5 bases). The CDR3 runs to 16 residues. Deletions cut 2 bases from V and 0 bases from J, with 11 bases between. Germline values: CDR1 SNHLY, CDR2 FYNNEI. The CDR3 loop is CASSEKGVSSGNTIYF. In nucleotides, the CDR3 is TGTGCCAGCAGTGAAAAAGGGGTCTCCTCTGGAAACACCATATATTTT.

This clonotype turned up a few times. This sequence joins TRBV19 and TRBJ2-3; TRBD1 agrees at 8 bases. Germline assignment: CDR1 LNHDA and CDR2 SQIVND (reference sequence). The CDR3 runs to 16 residues. With V trimmed by 5 bases and J by 1 base, 8 bases remained unmatched. The CDR3 DNA is TGTGCCAGTAGTGGAATACCGGGACAGGGCACAGATACGCAGTATTTT. Residues: CASSGIPGQGTDTQYF.

The chain is built from TRBV19 and TRBJ1-1; maybe TRBD1 (5 bases). There are 16 residues in the CDR3. Trimming shortened V by 6 bases and J by 1 base, and 18 bases separated the two germline ends. Germline values: CDR1 LNHDA, CDR2 SQIVND (reference sequence). CDR3 protein: CASSPLGQGGNTEAFF. CDR3 nucleotides: TGTGCCAGTAGCCCCCTAGGCCAGGGAGGGAACACTGAAGCTTTCTTT.

The chain carries TRBV19 and TRBJ2-1; 9 bases map to TRBD1. The CDR3 runs 15 residues. CDR1 LNHDA and CDR2 SQIVND come from the germline V gene (reference sequence). Germline trimming cut 5 bases from V and 5 bases from J; bases unmatched to any gene: 7. As DNA, the CDR3 is TGTGCCAGTAGTCCTCACAGGGGGCGGGACAATGAGCAGTTCTTC. As protein: CASSPHRGRDNEQFF.

The chain carries TRBV6-5 and TRBJ1-2; no clear D gene. V gave up 0 bases and J gave up 6 bases, with 11 bases separating them. The CDR3 spans 14 residues. Germline loops: CDR1 MNHEY, CDR2 SVGAGI. The CDR3 is CASSYSSRINGYTF. For the CDR3, the DNA is TGTGCCAGCAGTTACTCGAGCAGGATCAATGGCTACACCTTC.

This clonotype was recorded many times. The rearrangement links TRBV3-1 to TRBJ2-1, with D possibly matching TRBD2 (6 bases). From germline, CDR1 is LGHDT and CDR2 YNNKEL (reference sequence). The CDR3 has 14 amino acids. V shed 2 bases and J shed 6 bases, with 11 bases lying between them. CDR3 nucleotides: TGTGCCAGCAGCCAAAGCCAGCGGGTCAATGAGCAGTTCTTC. Translated, it gives CASSQSQRVNEQFF.

This clonotype came up once. The V call is TRBV6-2 or TRBV6-3, the J call TRBJ1-1; possibly TRBD1 for D (5 bases). V was clipped by 7 bases and J by 7 bases, with 22 bases between them. Germline V gene data show CDR1 as MNHEY and CDR2 as SVGEGT. This CDR3 region has 15 residues. The DNA of the CDR3 is TGTGCCAGCACAACGACTTTCTCAGGGCGTTATGAAGCTTTCTTT. Its translation: CASTTTFSGRYEAFF.

This clonotype came up a few times. Since a much larger clone is just one base distant, this may be a read error. The chain couples TRBV2 to TRBJ2-1; a weak D match, TRBD2 (7 bases). The CDR3 contains 15 residues. Trimming cost V 8 bases and J 5 bases, with 19 bases left between them. Germline assignment: CDR1 SNHLY and CDR2 FYNNEI. CDR3 protein: CASGGGRGGDNEQFF. CDR3 nucleotide sequence: TGTGCCAGCGGAGGGGGGAGGGGGGGGGACAATGAGCAGTTCTTC. Filled out from reference TRBV2 and TRBJ2-1, the complete variable domain reads EPEVTQTPSHQVTQMGQEVILRCVPISNHLYFYWYRQILGQKVEFLVSFYNNEISEKSEIFDDQFSVERPDGSNFTLKIRSTKLEDSAMYFCASGGGRGGDNEQFFGPGTRLTVL.

This clonotype was seen only a few times. This chain links TRBV3-1 with TRBJ1-5, with D possibly being TRBD1 (6 bases). V was pared by 0 bases and J by 5 bases, with 14 bases between. Germline CDR1 and CDR2: LGHDT and YNNKEL (reference sequence). The CDR3 length is 16 residues. The CDR3 nucleotides read TGTGCCAGCAGCCAAGATCTTGATAGGGGGGATCAGCCCCAGCATTTT. This encodes CASSQDLDRGDQPQHF.

The rearrangement links TRBV18 to TRBJ2-1, with a weak D call TRBD2 (5 bases). This CDR3 has 12 amino acids. Trimming left V 3 bases short and J 9 bases short, with 9 bases between. Germline V gives CDR1 KGHSH, CDR2 LQKENI. This CDR3 reads CASSPSRGEQFF. DNA of the CDR3: TGTGCCAGCTCACCTTCCCGGGGTGAGCAGTTCTTC.

This clonotype was detected ten times or more. The chain is built from TRBV9 and TRBJ2-5, with 8 bases matching TRBD2. Germline V gene sequence: CDR1 SGDLS, CDR2 YYNGEE. The junction had 6 bases not matched to a gene; V was cut back by 4 bases and J by 1 base. The CDR3 length is 15 residues. CDR3 protein: CASSPIAGSQETQYF. CDR3 in DNA: TGTGCCAGCAGCCCGATAGCGGGGTCCCAAGAGACCCAGTACTTC.

This clonotype was observed a few times. The J gene is TRBJ2-3, the V gene TRBV20-1; D remains unclear. Germline CDR1 reads DFQATT; CDR2 reads SNEGSKA (reference sequence). CDR3 size: 12 residues. V lost 5 bases and J lost 1, with 7 bases in between. CDR3: CSAPAGTDTQYF. CDR3 bases: TGCAGTGCTCCCGCAGGCACAGATACGCAGTATTTT.

This clonotype was found many times. The chain links TRBV7-9 to TRBJ2-3; 9 bases agree with TRBD1. The ends lost 6 bases at V and 2 bases at J; junction bases unmatched: 6. The CDR3 is 15 residues long. CDR1 and CDR2 from the germline V gene are SEHNR and FQNEAQ (reference sequence). CDR3: CASSSRDRATDTQYF. CDR3 in DNA: TGTGCCAGCAGTTCCCGGGACAGGGCCACAGATACGCAGTATTTT.